These 9 T cell receptor beta chains were all obtained from the same sample, sequenced in a study of T cell responses to AZD1222 COVID-19 vaccine. The data were produced by immunoSEQ multiplex PCR, yet TCRdb's version contains in-frame clones alone and is incomplete. The sample contains 250,000 to 300,000 clones, 94% of which appear only once. The starting material was peripheral blood, obtained 28 days after the second AZD1222 dose. These receptors originate from an adult who received the AZD1222 COVID-19 vaccine.

The chain has TRBV7-2 and TRBJ2-1; a weak D match, TRBD2 (7 bases). Trimming removed 8 bases from V and 0 bases from J, with 20 bases in between. This CDR3 is built from 17 residues. The germline CDR1 and CDR2 sequences are SGHTA and FQGNSA. CDR3 DNA sequence: TGTGCCAGCTTAAGCCGGGGGGCTCGTAACTCCTACAATGAGCAGTTCTTC. It yields the protein CASLSRGARNSYNEQFF.

This clone was found a few times. This chain uses TRBV5-4 with TRBJ1-1, with 11 bases lining up with TRBD1. The CDR3 runs 15 residues. The germline V gene encodes CDR1 SGHNT and CDR2 YYREEE (reference sequence). Trimming removed 4 bases from V and 8 bases from J; junction bases left unmatched: 10. The CDR3 loop reads CASSATGTGGSEAFF. In DNA, the CDR3 is TGTGCCAGCAGCGCAACCGGGACAGGGGGTTCGGAAGCTTTCTTT.

The chain uses TRBV5-1 and TRBJ2-1, with 8 bases matching TRBD2. Trimming at V came to 4 bases and at J to 4 bases, leaving 7 bases not matched to a gene. The length of the CDR3 is 15 residues. CDR1 SGHRS and CDR2 YFSETQ come from the germline V gene. The CDR3 sequence is CASSGVAGSYNEQFF. DNA for the CDR3: TGCGCCAGCAGCGGGGTAGCGGGATCTTACAATGAGCAGTTCTTC.

The chain is built from TRBV10-3 and TRBJ2-3, with D perhaps matching TRBD1 (7 bases). The CDR3 has 16 residues. Germline CDR1 is ENHRY and CDR2 is SYGVKD. The V gene lost 0 bases and the J gene lost 1 base, with 11 bases spanning the gap. The CDR3 DNA follows: TGTGCCATCAGTGAGTCTGGCAGGGGGGGCACAGATACGCAGTATTTT. Its translation is CAISESGRGGTDTQYF.

V usage is TRBV4-3 and J usage is TRBJ2-4; the D is unclear. The CDR3 has 15 residues. Trimming took 0 bases from V and 4 from J, leaving 10 bases between them. Per germline, CDR1 LGHNA and CDR2 YSLEER. CDR3 loop: CASSQDYYVKNIQYF. DNA of the CDR3: TGCGCCAGCAGCCAAGATTATTACGTAAAAAACATTCAGTACTTC.

J is TRBJ2-7 and V is TRBV28; 15 bases line up with TRBD2. Germline V gene data show CDR1 as MDHEN and CDR2 as SYDVKM. The ends lost 1 base at V and 1 base at J; junction bases unmatched: 11. The CDR3 sequence is 20 residues long. The CDR3 region is CASSLYPGLAGGPRSYEQYF. The CDR3 DNA follows: TGTGCCAGCAGTTTATACCCCGGACTAGCGGGAGGGCCACGGTCCTACGAGCAGTACTTC.

V gene TRBV7-8 combines with J gene TRBJ1-5; TRBD1 is a possible D gene (6 bases). The CDR3 sequence is 16 residues long. V was pared by 5 bases and J by 0 bases, with 14 bases between. CDR1 and CDR2 (germline): SGHVS, FQNEAQ. The CDR3 DNA reads TGTGCCAGCAGCCGAGGGACACCGAATAGCAATCAGCCCCAGCATTTT. The encoded protein is CASSRGTPNSNQPQHF.

About this clone itself: At the DNA level, this CDR3 is encoded by other sequences in the same sample as well. The J gene is TRBJ2-1, the V gene TRBV3-1 (or the pseudogene TRBV3-2); the D is unclear. CDR1 is LGHDT and CDR2 is YNNKEL in the germline V gene (reference sequence). The CDR3 length is 9 residues. The V gene lost 6 bases and the J gene lost 7 bases, with 1 base spanning the gap. CDR3 nucleotide sequence: TGTGCCAGCAGTAATGAGCAGTTCTTC. Its protein product is CASSNEQFF.

The chain links TRBV30 to TRBJ2-7; a possible D gene is TRBD2 (6 bases). V was trimmed by 2 bases and J by 3 bases, leaving 14 bases between them. Germline V CDR1 and CDR2: GTSNPN, SVGIG (reference sequence). The length of the CDR3 is 14 residues. The chain's CDR3 is CAWSLAVLGYEQYF. DNA of the CDR3: TGTGCCTGGAGTTTAGCGGTCTTAGGCTACGAGCAGTACTTC.